The 2 T cell receptor beta chains reported below all come from one sample, sequenced in a study of T cell clonotyping in hematopoietic cell transplantation. Time point noted: recipient sample about 28 days before transplant, after cytoreduction. Assay: immunoSEQ multiplex PCR; the TCRdb copy retains only in-frame clones and omits some. Among roughly 9,300 clones listed, over 75% were seen once. The source material was peripheral blood mononuclear cells, sampled before stem cell transplant. The receptors were gathered from a woman in her 50s with chronic myeloid leukemia. Some clones in this sample may be carry-over from other donors' samples.

The V and J genes are TRBV4-1 and TRBJ2-1; 12 bases align to TRBD2. Looked up from germline, CDR1 is MGHRA and CDR2 is YSYEKL. CDR3 length: 18 amino acids. The V gene end was trimmed by 0 bases and the J gene end by 5 bases; junction bases not matched to a gene: 8. For the CDR3, the DNA is TGCGCCAGCAGCCAAGAAGTACTAGCGGGAGGTCGTGACAATGAGCAGTTCTTC. Amino acid sequence: CASSQEVLAGGRDNEQFF.

By frequency in the sample, this clone is medium-sized. V and J are TRBV27 and TRBJ1-1; D possibly corresponds to TRBD1 (5 bases). CDR1 is MNHEY and CDR2 is SMNVEV in the germline V gene (reference sequence). V shed 7 bases and J shed 0 bases, with 18 bases lying between them. The CDR3 extends over 16 amino acids. This chain's CDR3 is CASTRRDGGVNTEAFF. The CDR3 nucleotides are TGTGCCAGCACTCGCCGGGACGGCGGAGTGAACACTGAAGCTTTCTTT.